These T cell receptor beta chains were read from a single sample in a study of long-term antiretroviral therapy in people with HIV. Clones were sequenced by immunoSEQ multiplex PCR, and TCRdb holds only the in-frame ones, with some missing. This repertoire shows approximately 18,000 clones, 80% to 95% found once; its top ten account for 10% to 15%. This sample comprised unsorted PBMCs, obtained 0.6 years after starting antiretroviral therapy. The source of these receptors is a woman aged 40 to 50 with HIV. Each CDR3 is given with its conserved first and last residue. D genes are given only for firm matches. Clone size, where shown, is once, few, many, or a class for clones that have expanded.

>TRBV30|TRBJ1-4|once|13|-
CAWMEGMDEKLFF
TGTGCCTGGATGGAGGGCATGGATGAAAAACTGTTTTTT
>TRBV5-4|TRBJ1-6|few|14|-
CASSGGARNSPLHF
TGTGCCAGCAGCGGGGGGGCTCGGAATTCACCCCTCCACTTT
>TRBV7-2|TRBJ2-3|-|18|TRBD2
CASSFSPGLPVGTDTQYF
TGTGCCAGCAGCTTTTCCCCGGGACTACCGGTGGGCACAGATACGCAGTATTTT
>TRBV5-1|TRBJ1-2|-|14|-
CASSLDGGRYGYTF
TGCGCCAGCAGCTTGGACGGCGGGAGGTATGGCTACACCTTC
>TRBV4-1|TRBJ1-5|once|17|TRBD1
CASSQEQGFIGNQPQHF
TGCGCCAGCAGCCAAGAACAGGGGTTTATCGGCAATCAGCCCCAGCATTTT
>TRBV11-1|TRBJ2-5|-|17|TRBD1
CASSSPRGQGTLETQYF
TGTGCCAGCAGCTCCCCTAGGGGACAGGGGACTCTGGAGACCCAGTACTTC
>TRBV5-4|TRBJ1-2|-|17|-
CASTLDRTGLVGVSYTF
TGTGCCAGCACCTTGGACCGGACGGGCCTCGTTGGCGTCAGCTACACCTTC
>TRBV30|TRBJ2-1|-|16|-
CAWSVRMGGPYNEQFF
TGTGCCTGGAGTGTACGAATGGGGGGCCCCTACAATGAGCAGTTCTTC
>TRBV7-9|TRBJ2-3|-|15|-
CASSRTSGRTDTQYF
TGTGCCAGCAGCCGTACCAGTGGACGCACAGATACGCAGTATTTT
>TRBV7-9|TRBJ1-1|-|17|-
CASSLAGGDYMNTEAFF
TGTGCCAGCAGCCTGGCCGGGGGGGACTATATGAACACTGAAGCTTTCTTT
>TRBV5-1|TRBJ2-3|-|17|TRBD2
CASSLGLAGAHTDTQYF
TGCGCCAGCAGCTTGGGACTAGCGGGGGCTCACACAGATACGCAGTATTTT
>TRBV6-1|TRBJ2-3|-|13|-
CASSEFYTDTQYF
TGTGCCAGCAGTGAATTTTACACAGATACGCAGTATTTT
>TRBV6-6|TRBJ2-1|-|11|TRBD1
CASSPGDRQFF
TGTGCCAGCAGTCCAGGGGACAGGCAGTTCTTC
>TRBV28|TRBJ1-6|-|16|-
CASHRLEKSYNSPLHF
TGTGCCAGTCATAGACTCGAGAAATCCTATAATTCACCCCTCCACTTT
>TRBV7-9|TRBJ1-1|-|14|-
CASSLAQGLAEAFF
TGTGCCAGCAGCTTGGCCCAGGGGCTGGCTGAAGCTTTCTTT
>TRBV10-1|TRBJ1-2|-|18|TRBD1
CASSGPRDRTLGDYGYTF
TGCGCCAGCAGTGGGCCTAGGGACAGGACCCTGGGGGACTATGGCTACACCTTC
>TRBV30|TRBJ2-3|-|13|-
CAWSGWGTDTQYF
TGTGCCTGGAGTGGGTGGGGCACAGATACGCAGTATTTT
>TRBV5-1|TRBJ1-1|-|14|TRBD1
CASSFGQAVSEAFF
TGCGCCAGCAGCTTCGGACAGGCGGTGTCTGAAGCTTTCTTT
>TRBV19|TRBJ1-5|once|15|-
CASRPGHNSNQPQHF
TGTGCCAGTAGACCGGGACACAATAGCAATCAGCCCCAGCATTTT
>TRBV19|TRBJ2-2|few|13|TRBD1
CASRQGITGELFF
TGTGCCAGCCGACAGGGAATCACCGGGGAGCTGTTTTTT
>TRBV6-5|TRBJ2-7|-|16|-
CASSYSASAQPYEQYF
TGTGCCAGCAGTTACTCAGCTAGCGCACAGCCCTACGAGCAGTACTTC
>TRBV4-2|TRBJ1-4|-|19|TRBD1
CASSQDRGDRWATNEKLFF
TGTGCCAGCAGCCAAGATAGGGGGGACAGATGGGCAACTAATGAAAAACTGTTTTTT
>TRBV18|TRBJ1-4|-|14|TRBD1
CASSPGTGAEKLFF
TGTGCCAGCTCACCAGGGACAGGGGCGGAAAAACTGTTTTTT
>TRBV7-2|TRBJ2-3|-|16|-
CASSPSLDYFTDTQYF
TGTGCCAGCAGCCCTTCCTTGGACTACTTCACAGATACGCAGTATTTT
>TRBV6-1|TRBJ2-2|few|13|-
CASARSNTGELFF
TGTGCCAGCGCGAGGTCGAACACCGGGGAGCTGTTTTTT
>TRBV19|TRBJ1-6|-|16|TRBD1
CASSIDTGAGDSPLHF
TGTGCCAGTAGTATAGATACAGGGGCAGGTGATTCACCCCTCCACTTT
>TRBV9|TRBJ2-3|-|15|-
CASSTGLQTAVRQYF
TGTGCCAGCAGCACGGGACTCCAGACGGCGGTGCGGCAGTATTTT
>TRBV7-2|TRBJ2-3|-|17|-
CASSLDQPNAGTDTQYF
TGTGCCAGCAGCTTAGACCAGCCCAACGCCGGCACAGATACGCAGTATTTT
>TRBV18|TRBJ2-1|-|13|-
CASSPGLGYEQFF
TGTGCCAGCTCACCAGGGTTAGGTTATGAGCAGTTCTTC
>TRBV30|TRBJ1-5|-|18|TRBD1
CASTAGQGAIGSNQPQHF
TGTGCCTCAACCGCGGGACAGGGGGCGATCGGTAGCAATCAGCCCCAGCATTTT
>TRBV5-4|TRBJ2-6|-|18|TRBD2
CASSFFGGGTLGANVLTF
TGTGCCAGCAGCTTCTTTGGCGGGGGGACCCTCGGGGCCAACGTCCTGACTTTC
>TRBV5-4|TRBJ2-7|-|14|TRBD1
CASSFRDRGHEQYF
TGTGCCAGCAGCTTTAGGGACAGGGGCCACGAGCAGTACTTC
>TRBV5-1|TRBJ2-7|-|14|TRBD1
CASSLVQGAYEQYF
TGCGCCAGCAGCTTGGTACAGGGGGCTTACGAGCAGTACTTC